What follows are 14 T cell receptor beta chains derived from one specimen sequenced in a study of blood T cell repertoires in COVID-19. Assay used: immunoSEQ multiplex PCR; TCRdb lists only in-frame clones, some missing. The data contain 210,000 or so clones, 88% of them singletons. Input material: peripheral blood. The receptors were sampled from an older woman with acute or convalescent COVID-19.

The rearrangement uses TRBV4-1 and TRBJ2-3; TRBD2 matches at 9 bases. V lost 0 bases, J lost 4 bases, and 5 bases stayed unmatched. Germline CDR1 and CDR2: MGHRA and YSYEKL. The CDR3 runs to 16 residues. This CDR3 is CASSQDLAGGPDTQYF. The CDR3 DNA sequence: TGCGCCAGCAGCCAAGATCTTGCGGGAGGGCCAGATACGCAGTATTTT.

This rearrangement joins TRBV12-3 or TRBV12-4 to TRBJ1-4, with D possibly matching TRBD1 (6 bases). This CDR3 comprises 13 residues. Trimming pared 1 base from V and 14 bases from J, leaving 14 bases between. The chain's CDR3 is CASSLEGVVRLFF. Written as DNA, the CDR3 is TGTGCCAGCAGTTTAGAGGGGGTGGTACGGCTGTTTTTT.

The chain combines TRBV5-1 with TRBJ1-1; TRBD1 matches at 9 bases. Germline V gene lookup returns CDR1 SGHRS and CDR2 YFSETQ. J gave up 1 base and V 1 base, and 14 bases lay outside the gene matches. The CDR3 has 19 amino acids. CDR3 bases: TGCGCCAGCAGCTTGAGATCCACAGGGGGCACATCGAAGAACACTGAAGCTTTCTTT. Protein product: CASSLRSTGGTSKNTEAFF. Together with reference TRBV5-1 and TRBJ1-1, the CDR3 gives the full variable domain: KAGVTQTPRYLIKTRGQQVTLSCSPISGHRSVSWYQQTPGQGLQFLFEYFSETQRNKGNFPGRFSGRQFSNSRSEMNVSTLELGDSALYLCASSLRSTGGTSKNTEAFFGQGTRLTVV.

V gene TRBV24-1 combines with J gene TRBJ2-3, with 9 nucleotides matching TRBD2. Germline CDR1 and CDR2: KGHDR and SFDVKD. V trimming: 1 base; J trimming: 3 bases; junction bases outside the gene matches: 4. The CDR3 is 16 residues long. The CDR3 DNA reads TGTGCCACCAGTGATTTAGCTAGCGGGAAGACAGATACGCAGTATTTT. Its protein product is CATSDLASGKTDTQYF.

A note on this clone: A junction end diverges from the germline sequence, so it may reflect a read error. J is TRBJ1-2 and V is TRBV6-5, with TRBD1 identical over 9 bases. This CDR3 comprises 11 residues. Germline V lookup: CDR1 MNHEY, CDR2 SVGAGI. CDR3 sequence reads: CASSNRDRVFF. CDR3 DNA sequence: TGTGCCAGCAGTAACCGGGACAGGGTGTTCTTC.

The chain uses TRBV6-2 or TRBV6-3 and TRBJ2-7; no definite D call. This CDR3 has 14 amino acids. Germline CDR1 MNHEY, CDR2 SVGEGT. V lost 2 bases to trimming and J lost 0 bases, with 8 bases between them. For the CDR3, the DNA is TGTGCCAGCAGTTACGCGGCAGCCTCCTACGAGCAGTACTTC. Amino acid sequence: CASSYAAASYEQYF.

This clone came up a few times. In DNA form, the CDR3 reads TGTGCCAGCAGCTTAGTGGGCCTAATGGGCAATCAGCCCCAGCATTTT. Translating it yields CASSLVGLMGNQPQHF. The gene calls are TRBV7-8 and TRBJ1-5, with D uncertain. Germline V gene sequence: CDR1 SGHVS, CDR2 FQNEAQ. The V end lost 1 base, the J end lost 2 bases, and 12 bases lay between the germline ends. The CDR3 covers 16 residues.

The V and J genes are TRBV7-3 and TRBJ1-2; a possible D gene is TRBD1 (5 bases). V lost 5 bases, J lost 1 base, and 8 bases lay in between. From germline, CDR1 is SGHTA and CDR2 FQGTGA. This CDR3 is built from 13 residues. The CDR3 spells CASSPDSNYGYTF. In DNA, the CDR3 is TGTGCCAGCAGCCCAGACAGTAACTATGGCTACACCTTC.

V is TRBV6-5 and J is TRBJ1-2; D remains unclear. The CDR3 is 13 residues long. Germline CDR1 is MNHEY and CDR2 is SVGAGI. The V and J ends lost 4 bases and 4 bases respectively, with 10 bases between them. The CDR3 sequence is CASSWEGGYGYTF. CDR3 nucleotides: TGTGCCAGCAGTTGGGAGGGCGGCTATGGCTACACCTTC.

The chain has TRBV5-6 and TRBJ1-6; 8 bases map to TRBD1. CDR1 SGHDT and CDR2 YYEEEE come from the germline V gene. The V and J ends lost 3 bases and 7 bases, in that order; junction bases with no gene match: 3. This CDR3 region has 14 residues. The CDR3 DNA sequence: TGTGCCAGCAGCTCGGACAGGGCGAATTCACCCCTCCACTTT. Its translation is CASSSDRANSPLHF.

The V and J genes are TRBV7-9 and TRBJ1-1, with 8 bases identical to TRBD1. The CDR3 runs 15 residues. Germline CDR1 and CDR2: SEHNR and FQNEAQ (reference sequence). V lost 5 bases, J lost 4 bases, and 9 bases stayed unmatched. The CDR3 nucleotides read TGTGCCAGCAGCCCCGACAGGGGTGGTAGCACTGAAGCTTTCTTT. It yields the protein CASSPDRGGSTEAFF.

This clone was picked up one time. The chain links TRBV9 to TRBJ2-1; 9 positions agree with TRBD2. The junction had 11 bases not matched to a gene; V was cut back by 0 bases and J by 7 bases. In germline, CDR1 is SGDLS, CDR2 YYNGEE. This CDR3 has 17 amino acids. The CDR3 loop is CASSVEAGGRLGNEQFF. The CDR3 region has the DNA TGTGCCAGCAGCGTAGAAGCGGGAGGACGGTTGGGTAATGAGCAGTTCTTC.

This clone has only one observation. The genes are TRBV29-1 and TRBJ2-2; 7 bases align to TRBD1. The CDR3 runs 13 residues. Germline-derived CDR1 and CDR2 are SQVTM and ANQGSEA. V was clipped by 6 bases and J by 0 bases; unmatched bases: 1. CDR3 sequence (DNA): TGCAGCGTCGACAGGGCGAACACCGGGGAGCTGTTTTTT. The encoded protein is CSVDRANTGELFF.

The J gene is TRBJ2-3, the V gene TRBV9; 12 bases fit TRBD2. CDR3 length equals 17 residues. Germline CDR1 reads SGDLS; CDR2 reads YYNGEE. With 3 bases clipped from V and 2 bases from J, the junction kept 7 bases outside the gene matches. This CDR3 reads CASSGNGLAGPTDTQYF. CDR3 sequence (DNA): TGTGCCAGCAGCGGCAACGGACTAGCGGGGCCCACAGATACGCAGTATTTT.